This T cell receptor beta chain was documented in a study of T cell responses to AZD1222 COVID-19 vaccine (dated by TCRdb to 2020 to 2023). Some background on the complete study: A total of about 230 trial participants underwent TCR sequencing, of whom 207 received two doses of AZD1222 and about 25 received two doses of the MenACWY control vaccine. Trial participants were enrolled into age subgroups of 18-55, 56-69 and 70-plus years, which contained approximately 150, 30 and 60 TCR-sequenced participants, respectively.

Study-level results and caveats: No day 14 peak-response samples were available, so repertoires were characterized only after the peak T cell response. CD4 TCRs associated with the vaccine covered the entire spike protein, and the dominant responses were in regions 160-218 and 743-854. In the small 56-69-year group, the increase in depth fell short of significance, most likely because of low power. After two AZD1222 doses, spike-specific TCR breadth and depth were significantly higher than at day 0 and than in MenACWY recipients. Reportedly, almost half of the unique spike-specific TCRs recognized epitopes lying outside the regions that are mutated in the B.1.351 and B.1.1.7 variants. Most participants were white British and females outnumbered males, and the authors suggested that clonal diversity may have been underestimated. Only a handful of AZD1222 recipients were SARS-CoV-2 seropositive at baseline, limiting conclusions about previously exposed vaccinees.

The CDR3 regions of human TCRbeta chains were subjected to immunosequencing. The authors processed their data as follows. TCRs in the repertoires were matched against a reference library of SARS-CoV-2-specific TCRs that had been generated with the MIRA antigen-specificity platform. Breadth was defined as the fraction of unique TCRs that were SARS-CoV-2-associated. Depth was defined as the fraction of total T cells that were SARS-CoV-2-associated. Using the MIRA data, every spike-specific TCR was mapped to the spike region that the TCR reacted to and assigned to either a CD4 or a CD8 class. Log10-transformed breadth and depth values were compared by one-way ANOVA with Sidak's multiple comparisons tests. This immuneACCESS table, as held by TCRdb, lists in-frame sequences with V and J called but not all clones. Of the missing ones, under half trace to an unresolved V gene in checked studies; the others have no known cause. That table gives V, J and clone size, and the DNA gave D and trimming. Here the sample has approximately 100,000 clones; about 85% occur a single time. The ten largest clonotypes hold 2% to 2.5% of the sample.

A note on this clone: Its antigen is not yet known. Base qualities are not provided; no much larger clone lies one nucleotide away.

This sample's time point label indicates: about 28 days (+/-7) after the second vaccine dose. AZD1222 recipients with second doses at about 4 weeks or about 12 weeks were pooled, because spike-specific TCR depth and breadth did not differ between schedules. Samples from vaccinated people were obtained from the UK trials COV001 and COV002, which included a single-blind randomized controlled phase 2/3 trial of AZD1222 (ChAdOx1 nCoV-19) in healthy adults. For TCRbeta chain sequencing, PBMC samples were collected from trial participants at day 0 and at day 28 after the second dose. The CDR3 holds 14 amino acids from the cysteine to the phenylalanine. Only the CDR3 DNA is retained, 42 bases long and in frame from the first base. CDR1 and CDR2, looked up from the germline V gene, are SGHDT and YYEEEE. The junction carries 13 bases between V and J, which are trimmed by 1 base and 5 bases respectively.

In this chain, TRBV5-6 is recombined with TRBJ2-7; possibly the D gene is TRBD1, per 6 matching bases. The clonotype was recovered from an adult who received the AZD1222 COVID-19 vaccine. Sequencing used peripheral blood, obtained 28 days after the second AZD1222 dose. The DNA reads TGTGCCAGCAGCTTGAGCAGGGGTGGGCACGAGCAGTACTTC. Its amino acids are CASSLSRGGHEQYF.